A single sample is the source of the 10 T cell receptor beta chains below, sequenced in a study of regulatory T cells in long-lasting Graves disease. Libraries of TCR beta came from iRepertoire HTBI primers plus Arm-PCR of CDR3 regions. MiXCR was run by TCRdb on the multiplex PCR reads, yielding one entry per CDR3 protein. The table includes around 480,000 distinct CDR3 sequences, about 16% detected once. Time point in this sample: newly diagnosed GD, antithyroid drugs for less than 3 months. Isolated PBMC RNA provided the starting material for the TCR library. These same records also appear under a second study, on T cells in Graves' hyperthyroidism and ophthalmopathy.

This specimen was peripheral blood mononuclear cells (PBMCs), taken at new diagnosis, from a patient treated with antithyroid drugs. The receptors were sampled from a woman aged 35 to 59 with Graves disease.

The rearrangement joins TRBV6-4 to TRBJ2-3; D is unclear. The CDR3 covers 14 residues. The germline CDR1 and CDR2 sequences are MRHNA and SNTAGT. The ends were cut back, 3 bases at V and 2 bases at J, with 9 bases in the middle. The CDR3 loop is CASSEGRITDTQYF. As DNA, the CDR3 is TGTGCCAGCAGTGAAGGACGGATCACAGATACGCAGTATTTT.

This clonotype was detected ten times or more. The chain combines TRBV12-3 or TRBV12-4 with TRBJ1-1, with no clear D. CDR3 size: 12 residues. Trimming removed 3 bases from V and 5 bases from J, with 7 bases in between. CDR3 DNA sequence: TGTGCCAGCAGTTTCGGACCAACTGAAGCTTTCTTT. Translating it yields CASSFGPTEAFF.

This chain links TRBV20-1 with TRBJ1-3; D unclear. Germline V gene data show CDR1 as DFQATT and CDR2 as SNEGSKA (reference sequence). The V end was cut by 3 bases, the J end by 2 bases, with 11 bases between. CDR3 length: 14 amino acids. The CDR3 coding sequence is TGCAGTGCTAGGCCAGGAGGTCCTGGAAACACCATATATTTT. It is translated as CSARPGGPGNTIYF.

This clonotype was detected only a few times. V usage is TRBV7-3 and J usage is TRBJ2-2; D not certain. Trimming shortened V by 5 bases and J by 0 bases, and 4 bases separated the two germline ends. This CDR3 is built from 13 residues. Germline values: CDR1 SGHTA, CDR2 FQGTGA. This CDR3 is CASSEPNTGELFF. In DNA, the CDR3 is TGTGCCAGCAGCGAGCCGAACACCGGGGAGCTGTTTTTT.

There are many counts of this clonotype. The rearrangement joins TRBV12-3 or TRBV12-4 to TRBJ1-1; D not certain. The CDR3 totals 13 residues. V lost 8 bases and J 1 base, leaving 11 bases between the germline ends. The CDR3 nucleotides read TGTGCCAGCGGAAGTAAGCCGAACACTGAAGCTTTCTTT. Amino acids: CASGSKPNTEAFF.

This clonotype was detected only a few times. The V gene is TRBV19, the J gene TRBJ1-2; D gene uncertain. The CDR3 contains 13 residues. CDR1 is LNHDA, CDR2 SQIVND, per germline (reference sequence). V lost 3 bases and J lost 7, with 12 bases in between. The DNA for the CDR3 is TGTGCCAGTAGTATGGTCCAGGATCGTGGCTACACCTTC. This translates into CASSMVQDRGYTF.

There are many counts of this clonotype. The chain combines TRBV11-3 with TRBJ2-1; tentative D call: TRBD2 (5 bases). The CDR3 runs to 13 residues. V was clipped by 0 bases and J by 10 bases, with 10 bases between them. Germline V gene data show CDR1 as SGHNT and CDR2 as YENEEA. The DNA of the CDR3 is TGTGCCAGCAGCTTAGAGGCGACGGGAGAGCAGTTCTTC. It translates to CASSLEATGEQFF.

The chain carries TRBV10-3 and TRBJ2-7; D might be TRBD1 or TRBD2, each matching 5 bases. Trimming cost V 0 bases and J 2 bases, with 20 bases left between them. CDR1 ENHRY and CDR2 SYGVKD come from the germline V gene. CDR3 size: 18 residues. The CDR3 is CAISESQVGAGKAYEQYF. Here the CDR3 DNA reads TGTGCCATCAGTGAGTCTCAAGTCGGGGCAGGGAAAGCCTACGAGCAGTACTTC.

This chain uses TRBV5-1 with TRBJ1-3; a possible D gene is TRBD1 (5 bases). CDR1 and CDR2 (germline): SGHRS, YFSETQ. This CDR3 region has 15 residues. With 4 bases removed from V and 0 bases from J, the gap between germline ends came to 11 bases. CDR3 sequence (DNA): TGCGCCAGCAGCCCGACAGAGTACTCTGGAAACACCATATATTTT. As protein: CASSPTEYSGNTIYF.

This clonotype has a count of ten or more. The V and J genes are TRBV4-1 and TRBJ1-2, with a weak D call TRBD1 (6 bases). This CDR3 contains 15 residues. The germline V gene has CDR1 MGHRA and CDR2 YSYEKL. V was shortened by 3 bases and J by 4 bases, with 15 bases between the two germline ends. CDR3 coding DNA: TGCGCCAGCAGCCAGAGAGCGACAGGAGGCTATGGCTACACCTTC. Its translation: CASSQRATGGYGYTF.